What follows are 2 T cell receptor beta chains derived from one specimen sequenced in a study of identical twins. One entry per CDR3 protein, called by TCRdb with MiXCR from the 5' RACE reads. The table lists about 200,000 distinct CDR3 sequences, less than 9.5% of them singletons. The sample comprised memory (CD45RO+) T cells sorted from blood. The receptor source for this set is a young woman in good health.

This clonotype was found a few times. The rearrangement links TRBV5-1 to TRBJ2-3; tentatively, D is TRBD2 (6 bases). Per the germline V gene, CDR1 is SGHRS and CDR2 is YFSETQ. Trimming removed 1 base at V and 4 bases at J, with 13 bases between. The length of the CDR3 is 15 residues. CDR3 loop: CASSLLAFVSDTQYF. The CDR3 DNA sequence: TGCGCCAGCAGCTTGCTAGCGTTTGTTTCAGATACGCAGTATTTT.

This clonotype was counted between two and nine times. The CDR3 DNA is TGTGCCAGCAGCTTCCCTGGCTTGGGGGCGGAGACCCAGTACTTC. Protein sequence: CASSFPGLGAETQYF. This rearrangement joins TRBV11-1 to TRBJ2-5, with TRBD1 as a possible D gene (6 bases). Germline assignment: CDR1 SGHAT and CDR2 FQDESV (reference sequence). The V end lost 3 bases, the J end lost 5 bases, and 16 bases lay between the germline ends. The CDR3 has 15 amino acids.